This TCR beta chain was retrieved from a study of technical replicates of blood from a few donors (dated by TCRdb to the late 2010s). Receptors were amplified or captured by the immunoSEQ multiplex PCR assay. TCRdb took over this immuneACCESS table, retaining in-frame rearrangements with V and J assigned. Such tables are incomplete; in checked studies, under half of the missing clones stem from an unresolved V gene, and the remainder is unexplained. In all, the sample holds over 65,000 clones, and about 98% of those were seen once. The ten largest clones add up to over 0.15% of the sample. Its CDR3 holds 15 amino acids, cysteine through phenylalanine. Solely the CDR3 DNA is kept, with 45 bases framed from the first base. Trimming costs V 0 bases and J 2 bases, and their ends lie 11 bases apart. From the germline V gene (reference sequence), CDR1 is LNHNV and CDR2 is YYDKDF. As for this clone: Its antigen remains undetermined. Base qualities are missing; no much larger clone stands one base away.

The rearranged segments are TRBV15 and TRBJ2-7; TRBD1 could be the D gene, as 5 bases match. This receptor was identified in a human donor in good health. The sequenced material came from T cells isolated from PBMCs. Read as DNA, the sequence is TGTGCCACCAGCAGAGATCAGGGCCAGGCCTACGAGCAGTACTTC. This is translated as CATSRDQGQAYEQYF. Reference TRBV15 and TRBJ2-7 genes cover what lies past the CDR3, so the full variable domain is DAMVIQNPRYQVTQFGKPVTLSCSQTLNHNVMYWYQQKSSQAPKLLFHYYDKDFNNEADTPDNFQSRRPNTSFCFLDIRSPGLGDTAMYLCATSRDQGQAYEQYFGPGTRLTVT.